The entry below describes one TCR beta chain. Its antigen is not identified. This sample was included in a study of T cell clonotyping in hematopoietic cell transplantation. Study-wide background: Recipient samples before transplant were obtained post-cytoreduction.

Profiled with immunoSEQ multiplex PCR; TCRdb holds only in-frame clones, not every one. The sample lists roughly 50,000 clones; just over 85% were seen once. CDR1 is SGHRS, CDR2 YFSETQ, per germline. V dropped 2 bases and J dropped 2 bases, with 20 bases sitting between them. The CDR3 totals 18 residues. Time point defined: recipient sample about 28 days before transplant, after cytoreduction. Study-wide results and limits: Pathologically expanded recipient clonotypes increased progressively from day 30 to day 180 as diversity fell.

Sequenced material: peripheral blood mononuclear cells, taken before stem cell transplant. The chain is built from TRBV5-1 and TRBJ1-3, with D possibly matching TRBD1 (5 bases). This TCR was sampled from a man in his fifties or sixties with biphenotypic leukemia. Some clones in this sample may be carry-over from other donors' samples. CDR3: CASSLLGASSNPGNTIYF. CDR3 nucleotide sequence: TGCGCCAGCAGCTTACTAGGGGCCTCTTCGAACCCTGGAAACACCATATATTTT. The full variable domain, rest sourced from reference TRBV5-1 and TRBJ1-3, is KAGVTQTPRYLIKTRGQQVTLSCSPISGHRSVSWYQQTPGQGLQFLFEYFSETQRNKGNFPGRFSGRQFSNSRSEMNVSTLELGDSALYLCASSLLGASSNPGNTIYFGEGSWLTVV.